This T cell receptor beta chain came from a study of blood T cell repertoires in COVID-19. V was pared by 2 bases and J by 5 bases, with 12 bases between. The CDR3 has 14 amino acids. CDR1 and CDR2 (germline): SGHDN, FVKESK. Sequencing used immunoSEQ multiplex PCR; TCRdb keeps in-frame clones, though not all of them. The table has about 370,000 clones, more than 70% seen once. The chain is built from TRBV14 and TRBJ2-5; D possibly corresponds to TRBD1 (6 bases). The sample comprised peripheral blood. The TCR sequence derives from a woman in her twenties or thirties with COVID-19, enrolled during active disease. The CDR3 sequence is CASSQYRVSETQYF. The CDR3 DNA follows: TGTGCCAGCAGCCAATACAGGGTATCGGAGACCCAGTACTTC.